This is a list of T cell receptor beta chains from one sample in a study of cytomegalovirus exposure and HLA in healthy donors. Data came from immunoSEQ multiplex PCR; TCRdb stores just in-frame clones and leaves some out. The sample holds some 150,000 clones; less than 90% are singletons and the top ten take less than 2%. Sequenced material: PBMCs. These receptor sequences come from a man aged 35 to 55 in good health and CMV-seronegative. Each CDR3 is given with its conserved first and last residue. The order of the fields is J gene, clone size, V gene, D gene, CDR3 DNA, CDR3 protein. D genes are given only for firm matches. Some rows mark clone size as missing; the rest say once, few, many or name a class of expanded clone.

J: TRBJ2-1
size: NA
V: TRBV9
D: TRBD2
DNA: TGTGCCAGCAGCGTATTGGCTAGCGGGGCCTACAATGAGCAGTTCTTC
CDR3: CASSVLASGAYNEQFF

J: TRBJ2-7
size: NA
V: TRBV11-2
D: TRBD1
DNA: TGTGCCAGCAGCTTACCTCTTGACAGGGCGAGCTCCTACGAGCAGTACTTC
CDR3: CASSLPLDRASSYEQYF

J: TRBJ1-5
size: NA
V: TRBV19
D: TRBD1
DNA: TGTGCCAGTCTCGGACAGGGGGGGCATCAGCCCCAGCATTTT
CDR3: CASLGQGGHQPQHF

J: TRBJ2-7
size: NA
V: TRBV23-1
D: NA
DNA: TGCGCCAGCGGCGACAGGGGTAGCATGGCTAGCGGGGAAAAGGACGAGCAGTACTTC
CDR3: CASGDRGSMASGEKDEQYF

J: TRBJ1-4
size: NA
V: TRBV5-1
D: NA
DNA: TGCGCCAGCAGCAGGCCAGAGGCGGATGAAAAACTGTTTTTT
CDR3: CASSRPEADEKLFF

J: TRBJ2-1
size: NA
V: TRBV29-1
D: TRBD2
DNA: TGCAGCGTTGTGGTGGGCGGGAGTAGGGATGAGCAGTTCTTC
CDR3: CSVVVGGSRDEQFF

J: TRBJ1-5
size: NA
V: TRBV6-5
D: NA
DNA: TGTGCCAGCAGCCCCGAGCATAGCAATCAGCCCCAGCATTTT
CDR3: CASSPEHSNQPQHF

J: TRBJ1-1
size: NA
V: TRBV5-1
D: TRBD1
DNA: TGCGCTAGCAGCACCGGGACAGGGGGGAACACTGAAGCTTTCTTT
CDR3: CASSTGTGGNTEAFF

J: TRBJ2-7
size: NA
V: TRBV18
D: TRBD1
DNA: TGTGCCAGCTCACCACCCGGGACAGATGGCGAGCAGTACTTC
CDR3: CASSPPGTDGEQYF

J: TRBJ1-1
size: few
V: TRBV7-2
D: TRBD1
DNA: TGTGCCAGCAGCCAAACGGGACAGAATAACCTTGAAGCTTTCTTT
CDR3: CASSQTGQNNLEAFF

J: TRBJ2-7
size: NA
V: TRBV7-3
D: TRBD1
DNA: TGTGCCAGCAGCTTGGGGGCAGGACAGGGAAACGAGCAGTACTTC
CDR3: CASSLGAGQGNEQYF

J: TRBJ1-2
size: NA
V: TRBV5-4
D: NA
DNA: TGTGCCAGCAGCTCGTCGGCGGGCGCCTATGGCTACACCTTC
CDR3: CASSSSAGAYGYTF